This record covers a single T cell receptor (beta chain). The antigen it recognizes is unknown. Qualities for individual bases were not recorded, and no much larger clone is one base off. Via the germline V gene, CDR1 is SGHRS and CDR2 YFSETQ. Relative to germline, V is missing 4 bases and J is missing 4 bases, with 9 bases of the junction outside any gene match. From cysteine to phenylalanine, the CDR3 is 16 amino acids long. Just CDR3 DNA is preserved here, 48 bases in frame from base 1. This specimen belongs to a study of T cell responses to AZD1222 COVID-19 vaccine (dated by TCRdb to the early 2020s). Describing the broader study: A total of more than 230 trial participants underwent TCR sequencing, of whom 207 had received two doses of AZD1222 and 26 had received two doses of the MenACWY control vaccine. Trial participants were enrolled by age into 18-55, 56-69 and 70-plus year subgroups, with roughly 150, 30 and 60 TCR-sequenced participants respectively. Overall results and qualifications from the work: Because no samples from the day 14 peak response were available, repertoires could be characterized only after the peak T cell response. A significant rise in spike-specific TCR breadth and depth was observed after two AZD1222 doses relative to day 0 and relative to MenACWY recipients. Vaccine-associated CD4 TCRs spanned the whole spike protein, with dominant responses in regions 160-218 and 743-854. Reportedly, close to half of the unique spike-specific TCRs recognized epitopes lying outside the regions that are mutated in the B.1.351 and B.1.1.7 variants. Participants were mostly white British and included more females than males, and it was suggested by the authors that clonal diversity may have been underestimated. In the small 56-69-year group, the increase in depth fell short of significance, most likely because of low power. Conclusions about previously exposed vaccinees are limited because only five to seven AZD1222 recipients were SARS-CoV-2 seropositive at baseline.

What this sample's time point label stands for: baseline before first vaccination. In the paper's terms, the treatment or condition label means: meningococcal conjugate vaccine given as trial control. Vaccinee samples came from UK trials COV001 and COV002, including a single-blind randomized controlled phase 2/3 trial of AZD1222 (ChAdOx1 nCoV-19) in healthy adults. Trial participant PBMC samples were collected at day 0 and day 28 after the second dose for TCRbeta chain sequencing. The CDR3 regions of human TCRbeta chains were subjected to immunosequencing. The study's own analysis went as follows. TCRs in the repertoires were compared against a reference library of SARS-CoV-2-specific TCRs that had been generated with the MIRA antigen-specificity platform. Breadth was defined as the fraction of unique TCRs that were SARS-CoV-2-associated. Depth was defined as the fraction of total T cells that were SARS-CoV-2-associated. Using the MIRA data, each spike-specific TCR was mapped to the spike region that the TCR reacts to and placed in a CD4 or CD8 class. Log10-transformed breadth and depth values were compared by one-way ANOVA with Sidak's multiple comparisons tests. Sourced from immuneACCESS, this table was stored by TCRdb with only in-frame sequences that have V and J called. A share of the clones is absent; for the studies checked, an unresolved V gene accounts for under half, and the remainder has no known explanation. That table is the source of V, J and clone size, and D and trimming were worked out from the DNA. For this sample there are some 150,000 clones; over 85% appear just once. Approximately 0.96% of the sample rests with the top ten.

The material sequenced was peripheral blood, taken on day 0 of MenACWY control vaccination. This sequence uses TRBV5-1 and TRBJ2-3; 10 of the junction bases match TRBD2. This TCR derives from an adult in good health. The bases read TGCGCCAGCAGCATAAGAGCGGGAGGGCCTTCAGATACGCAGTATTTT. Protein translation: CASSIRAGGPSDTQYF.